Listed below are T cell receptor beta chains from one sample, sequenced in a study of Ad26.COV2.S vaccination and SARS-CoV-2 variants. TCRdb's table, derived via immunoSEQ multiplex PCR, lists solely in-frame clones and lacks some. Found here are about 400,000 clones, around 89% of them singletons; the top ten hold approximately 1.9%. Sequenced material: peripheral blood, taken in a trial of Ad26.COV2.S vaccine versus placebo. Receptor source: a person aged 18-60 years who received the Ad26.COV2.S COVID-19 vaccine or a placebo. Both conserved end residues are part of each CDR3. D genes are given only for firm matches. Rows give clone size only sometimes, using once, few, many, or a class for an expanded clone.

-	TRBV11-2	-	TRBJ2-1	TGTGCCAGCAGCATCGAAAGAAATACCTACAATGAGCAGTTCTTC	CASSIERNTYNEQFF
-	TRBV29-1	TRBD1	TRBJ1-2	TGCAGCGTTGAGGGGGGACAGGGATATGGCTACACCTTC	CSVEGGQGYGYTF
-	TRBV28	TRBD1	TRBJ1-2	TGTGCCAGCAGTTTCTCGGCAGGGGGTTCCTATGGCTACACCTTC	CASSFSAGGSYGYTF
-	TRBV2	-	TRBJ1-5	TGTGCCAGCAGTGAATCGGACAGATATAGCAATCAGCCCCAGCATTTT	CASSESDRYSNQPQHF
-	TRBV28	TRBD1	TRBJ2-7	TGTGCCAGCAGTGAAGGACAGGGTGGTATCGAGCAGTACTTC	CASSEGQGGIEQYF
-	TRBV5-1	TRBD1	TRBJ1-1	TGCGCCAGCAGCTTGGGGACCGGGACAGGGGTGGCTGAAGCTTTCTTT	CASSLGTGTGVAEAFF
-	TRBV5-8	TRBD2	TRBJ2-1	TGTGCCAGCAGCTTGGGGCTAGCGGGAGGGGATGAGCAGTTCTTC	CASSLGLAGGDEQFF
-	TRBV7-2	-	TRBJ1-5	TGTGCCAGCAGCCGCGTCGTACCGGGGCCCCAGCATTTT	CASSRVVPGPQHF
-	TRBV7-8	-	TRBJ2-3	TGTGCCAGCAGCCCGGACGGAGATACGCAGTATTTT	CASSPDGDTQYF
-	TRBV30	TRBD1	TRBJ1-2	TGTGCCTGGAGTGTACCGGGACAGGGAGTGATCTATGGCTACACCTTC	CAWSVPGQGVIYGYTF
-	TRBV24-1	TRBD2	TRBJ2-1	TGTGCCACCAGTGGCGGGAGGGCCTCCTACAATGAGCAGTTCTTC	CATSGGRASYNEQFF
-	TRBV29-1	-	TRBJ1-1	TGCAGCGTTGAAAGGGATAGGGACACTGAAGCTTTCTTT	CSVERDRDTEAFF
-	TRBV4-1	-	TRBJ2-5	TGCGCCAGCAGTTCGCGTTCTCTCCAAGAGACCCAGTACTTC	CASSSRSLQETQYF
-	TRBV11-1	-	TRBJ1-1	TGTGCCAGCAGACTACAGAACACTGAAGCTTTCTTT	CASRLQNTEAFF
-	TRBV21-1	-	TRBJ2-1	TGTGCCAGCAGCAAAGGGCTGGAGGGACTAGCGGATGACAATGAGCAGTTCTTC	CASSKGLEGLADDNEQFF
-	TRBV13	TRBD2	TRBJ2-5	TGTGCCAGCAGCGCAGAGCGGACTAGCAGCGAAGAGACCCAGTACTTC	CASSAERTSSEETQYF
-	TRBV7-9	TRBD1	TRBJ1-2	TGTGCCAGCAGCTTTGCAGACAGGGGGAACTATGGCTACACCTTC	CASSFADRGNYGYTF
-	TRBV7-7	TRBD2	TRBJ2-7	TGTGCTAGCAGCCCGTGGACTAGCGGGAGGGCCAAGTACGAGCAGTACTTC	CASSPWTSGRAKYEQYF
-	TRBV6-1	TRBD2	TRBJ2-1	TGTGCCAGCAGTGAGGAGGGGGGGACTAGCGCGAATGAGCAGTTCTTC	CASSEEGGTSANEQFF
-	TRBV7-2	-	TRBJ2-7	TGTGCCAGCAGCTCCAGCTTCAGGGACCTCTCCTACGAGCAGTACTTC	CASSSSFRDLSYEQYF
-	TRBV15	-	TRBJ2-1	TGTGCCACCAGCAGAGATCTTGAGCGGGAGCAGTTCTTC	CATSRDLEREQFF
-	TRBV28	-	TRBJ1-1	TGTGCCAGCAGATCACCGGGACAAATGAACACTGAAGCTTTCTTT	CASRSPGQMNTEAFF
-	TRBV25-1	-	TRBJ2-3	TGTGCCAGCAGTGGCCGGGCCTCTACCGAACTCACAGATACGCAGTATTTT	CASSGRASTELTDTQYF
-	TRBV7-6	TRBD2	TRBJ2-1	TGTGCCAGCAGCCCGGGACTAGCGGGAGGGACGGCTTTTGATAATGAGCAGTTCTTC	CASSPGLAGGTAFDNEQFF
few	TRBV30	TRBD1	TRBJ2-7	TGTGCCTGGAATTTGGGTGGACAGGGAAGAGAGCAGTACTTC	CAWNLGGQGREQYF
-	TRBV7-9	TRBD2	TRBJ2-1	TGTGCCAGCAGCCCCCCCCGACTAGCGGACAATGAGCAGTTCTTC	CASSPPRLADNEQFF
-	TRBV11-2	TRBD1	TRBJ2-7	TGTGCCAGCAGCCCTCACTCCGGGACAGGAGCCTACGAGCAGTACTTC	CASSPHSGTGAYEQYF
once	TRBV6-5	-	TRBJ1-5	TGTGCCAGCAGGACCAACAGGGTTGGGTTTCAGCCCCAGCATTTT	CASRTNRVGFQPQHF
-	TRBV5-8	TRBD2	TRBJ2-5	TGTGCCAGCAGCCGTGGTCTAGCGGGACTTATCCAAGAGACCCAGTACTTC	CASSRGLAGLIQETQYF
few	TRBV3-1/TRBV3-2	TRBD2	TRBJ2-3	TGTGCCAGCAGCCAAGCTAGCGGGACTACAGATACGCAGTATTTT	CASSQASGTTDTQYF
-	TRBV18	-	TRBJ2-6	TGTGCCAGCTCACCTAGCAACTCTGGGGCCAACGTCCTGACTTTC	CASSPSNSGANVLTF
-	TRBV18	-	TRBJ1-5	TGTGCCAGCTCACCAGAACGGGGGGCAGGAAGCAATCAGCCCCAGCATTTT	CASSPERGAGSNQPQHF
-	TRBV24-1	-	TRBJ2-5	TGTGCCACCAGTGCTTACCGGGACCAAGAGACCCAGTACTTC	CATSAYRDQETQYF
-	TRBV5-1	-	TRBJ1-3	TGCGCCAGCAGCTTCCTAGGACAGAAGATCTCTGGAAACACCATATATTTT	CASSFLGQKISGNTIYF
-	TRBV7-9	TRBD1	TRBJ1-4	TGTGCCAGCAGCTTAGAACAGGGGAAGGCTGAAAAACTGTTTTTT	CASSLEQGKAEKLFF
-	TRBV2	-	TRBJ1-6	TGTGCCAGCAGTGGGGGTACGGCATATGGATCACCCCTCCACTTT	CASSGGTAYGSPLHF
-	TRBV9	TRBD1	TRBJ2-7	TGTGCCAGCAGCGTAGGACAGGGGGCCTCCTACGAGCAGTACTTC	CASSVGQGASYEQYF
-	TRBV10-3	TRBD1	TRBJ1-3	TGTGCCATCAGCATCCAGGGGGCAGGAAACACCATATATTTT	CAISIQGAGNTIYF
-	TRBV18	TRBD1	TRBJ1-2	TGTGCCAGCTCACCATTATCAGGGGGCAACTATGGCTACACCTTC	CASSPLSGGNYGYTF
-	TRBV19	TRBD1	TRBJ2-5	TGTGCCAGTAGTATAGGAAGGGGGCTCGTGGAGACCCAGTACTTC	CASSIGRGLVETQYF
-	TRBV3-1/TRBV3-2	-	TRBJ2-3	TGTGCCAGCAGCCAAGACCTTCGCGGCCAGGCGGGAGATACGCAGTATTTT	CASSQDLRGQAGDTQYF
-	TRBV13	TRBD1	TRBJ1-3	TGTGCCAGCAGGAATATAGCCCGGGACAGGGGGCGAACGGGATCTGGAAACACCATATATTTT	CASRNIARDRGRTGSGNTIYF
-	TRBV30	-	TRBJ1-1	TGTGCCTGGAGTCGGGATTCGACTGAAGCTTTCTTT	CAWSRDSTEAFF
-	TRBV14	TRBD1	TRBJ1-1	TGTGCCAGCAGCCACCGGACAGGGGGCGCAGGGTACACTGAAGCTTTCTTT	CASSHRTGGAGYTEAFF
once	TRBV2	-	TRBJ1-2	TGTGCCAGCAGTCCCACTACAGCCGGGTACACCTTC	CASSPTTAGYTF
once	TRBV29-1	TRBD2	TRBJ2-1	TGCAGCGCCGTCGGGCTAGCGGGAGGGAAAACGTTCAATGAGCAGTTCTTC	CSAVGLAGGKTFNEQFF
-	TRBV30	-	TRBJ2-2	TGTGCCTGGAGGGGGCCGAGTACCGGGGAGCTGTTTTTT	CAWRGPSTGELFF
-	TRBV6-2/TRBV6-3	TRBD2	TRBJ2-7	TGTGCCAGCACCCCCTCGGGACTAGCGGACACAAACGAGCAGTACTTC	CASTPSGLADTNEQYF